This entry features one T cell receptor beta chain sequence. Its matching antigen is unknown. The sample belongs to a study of cytomegalovirus exposure and HLA in healthy donors. Overall study results and limits: High sensitivity and specificity were reportedly achieved when the classifier diagnosed cytomegalovirus status.

The germline gives CDR1 WSHSY, CDR2 SAAADI. The CDR3 is 12 residues long. V was trimmed by 7 bases and J by 7 bases, leaving 10 bases between them. Primers for the PCR totalled 60 Vbeta and 13 Jbeta. Sequencing used immunoSEQ multiplex PCR; TCRdb keeps in-frame clones, though not all of them. The sample records some 170,000 clones, 70% to 75% being singletons. The TCR was taken from a man aged 18 to 29 in good health and CMV-seropositive. Material for sequencing was PBMCs. The gene calls are TRBV10-2 and TRBJ2-2; D might be TRBD1 (5 bases). DNA of the CDR3: TGCGCCAGCATTTCCCAGGGCGGGGAGCTGTTTTTT. Protein sequence: CASISQGGELFF.